This T cell receptor beta chain is from a study of T-cell memory formation after mild COVID-19. Germline V gene lookup returns CDR1 KGHDR and CDR2 SFDVKD. Trimming at V came to 9 bases and at J to 5 bases, leaving 7 bases not matched to a gene. This CDR3 has 14 residues. Study-wide results and limits: Within pre-infection memory, some responding clones were found, suggesting cross-reactive memory joined. The CD4+ clones that contracted clustered mainly within CM and EM, and the CD8+ clones concentrated in EMRA.

A note on this clonotype: Its matching antigen is unknown.

MiXCR was run by TCRdb on the 5' RACE reads, yielding one entry per CDR3 protein. The sample includes 300,000 to 400,000 distinct CDR3 sequences, 25% to 30% of them seen just once. Sequences were obtained from PBMCs or a T cell subset sorted from them (not recorded which). The chain uses TRBV24-1 and TRBJ2-3; TRBD1 matches at 10 bases. This receptor was identified in an adult woman who had mild COVID-19 (a few samples of this study predate the infection). Cell type and time point are not known. Written as DNA, the CDR3 is TGTGCCACCGGGACAGGGGCATCGATAGATACGCAGTATTTT. It is translated as CATGTGASIDTQYF.